The 7 T cell receptor beta chains reported below all come from one sample, sequenced in a study of blood T cell repertoires in COVID-19. Sequencing used immunoSEQ multiplex PCR; TCRdb keeps in-frame clones, though not all of them. Of under 300,000 clones listed, under 90% were seen once; the top ten hold roughly 10%. Input material: peripheral blood. The receptors were sampled from a woman between 50 and 59 years old who had recovered from COVID-19.

This chain joins TRBV5-5 and TRBJ1-1; TRBD1 is a possible D gene (5 bases). The CDR3 loop spans 14 amino acids. Trimming pared 4 bases from V and 3 bases from J, leaving 13 bases between. CDR1 is SGHKS and CDR2 is YYEKEE in the germline V gene (reference sequence). The CDR3 DNA follows: TGTGCCAGCAGCCCCATGCCGGGGGACACTGAAGCTTTCTTT. This gives the protein CASSPMPGDTEAFF.

This clone has more than one count but fewer than ten. The J gene is TRBJ1-2, the V gene TRBV9, with TRBD1 matching 8 bases. The V segment lost 3 bases and the J segment 8 bases; nucleotides outside the gene matches: 12. Per germline, CDR1 SGDLS and CDR2 YYNGEE. This CDR3 contains 15 residues. The CDR3 region is CASSAKDRVEDGYTF. DNA for the CDR3: TGTGCCAGCAGCGCCAAGGACAGGGTGGAGGACGGCTACACCTTC.

The chain carries TRBV29-1 and TRBJ1-3, with D unclear. Between the trimmed V and J ends, which lost 1 base and 8 bases, there was a span of 6 bases. This CDR3 is 11 amino acids long. Germline V gives CDR1 SQVTM, CDR2 ANQGSEA. The CDR3 spells CSVEGQDTIYF. The CDR3 region has the DNA TGCAGCGTTGAAGGACAAGACACCATATATTTT.

This sequence joins TRBV18 and TRBJ2-1, with 11 bases aligning to TRBD2. The CDR3 covers 19 residues. CDR1 is KGHSH and CDR2 is LQKENI in the germline V gene. Trimming removed 0 bases from V and 0 bases from J; junction bases left unmatched: 7. The CDR3 sequence is CASSPPGLAGFYSYNEQFF. CDR3 bases: TGTGCCAGCTCACCACCTGGACTAGCGGGTTTCTACTCCTACAATGAGCAGTTCTTC. Using reference TRBV18 and TRBJ2-1 for the parts outside the CDR3, the full variable domain is NAGVMQNPRHLVRRRGQEARLRCSPMKGHSHVYWYRQLPEEGLKFMVYLQKENIIDESGMPKERFSAEFPKEGPSILRIQQVVRGDSAAYFCASSPPGLAGFYSYNEQFFGPGTRLTVL.

In this sample, this clone turned up a few times. The chain carries TRBV19 and TRBJ1-1, with D perhaps matching TRBD1 (5 bases). The V gene's germline CDR1 is LNHDA and CDR2 SQIVND (reference sequence). V gave up 5 bases and J gave up 4 bases, with 11 bases separating them. The CDR3 totals 13 residues. The CDR3 loop is CASSRGTLTEAFF. The CDR3 coding sequence is TGTGCCAGTAGTCGGGGGACCCTCACTGAAGCTTTCTTT.

The chain employs TRBV7-2 and TRBJ2-7, with 11 positions matching TRBD2. V lost 7 bases and J lost 12; bases outside the gene matches: 11. The CDR3 runs 13 residues. CDR1 SGHTA and CDR2 FQGNSA come from the germline V gene. CDR3 sequence: CASTMGLAATLYF. The DNA of the CDR3 is TGTGCCAGCACCATGGGACTAGCGGCGACCCTGTACTTC.

The CDR3 region is CASSQESGGGETQYF. The DNA for the CDR3 is TGTGCCAGCAGCCAAGAGAGCGGTGGAGGAGAGACCCAGTACTTC. The chain carries TRBV14 and TRBJ2-5, with D possibly TRBD2 on 5 matching bases. This CDR3 comprises 15 residues. V shed 0 bases and J shed 4 bases, with 12 bases lying between them. Germline V gene data show CDR1 as SGHDN and CDR2 as FVKESK.